This T cell receptor beta chain was captured in a study of identical twins. Study-level points and caveats: Less excess twin sharing appeared in beta out-of-frame sequences. The models gave estimates that fell short of the out-of-frame TCR alpha sharing seen in monozygotic twins.

Healthy Caucasian individuals made up all the donors. This clonotype has at least ten counts. What it binds is not known. A universal primer site came from template switching; cDNA carried unique molecular identifiers. TCRdb used MiXCR to reprocess the 5' RACE reads, holding one entry per CDR3 protein. The table includes hundreds of thousands of distinct CDR3 sequences, under 8.5% detected once. This sample was shared with a second study, whose subject was yellow fever vaccine responses in identical twins.

The clonotype comes from a woman between 18 and 29 years old in good health. What was sequenced was PBMCs.

The DNA for the CDR3 is TGTGCCAGCAGCCGTACAGGGGCTAGCACAGATACGCAGTATTTT. Encoded protein: CASSRTGASTDTQYF. V and J are TRBV11-2 and TRBJ2-3, with 7 bases fitting TRBD1. Trimming at V came to 5 bases and at J to 0 bases, leaving 5 bases not matched to a gene. Germline CDR1 is SGHAT and CDR2 is FQNNGV. This CDR3 comprises 15 residues.